What follows are 15 T cell receptor beta chains derived from one specimen sequenced in a study of Graves' ophthalmopathy and Graves' hyperthyroidism. The TCR beta CDR3 regions underwent amplification from RNA transcripts. The workflow started with a first-round RT-PCR run with HTBI primers and then moved on to a second-round multiplex PCR. TCRdb fed the multiplex PCR reads into MiXCR, producing one record per CDR3 protein. The sample includes around 590,000 distinct CDR3 sequences, about 35% of them seen just once. What was sequenced was peripheral blood or thyroid tissue (not recorded which). These receptors came from an adult man with Graves' hyperthyroidism.

In its sample, this clonotype was seen many times. V gene TRBV7-2 combines with J gene TRBJ1-4; D ambiguous. V lost 5 bases and J 8 bases, leaving 12 bases between the germline ends. CDR1 and CDR2 (germline): SGHTA, FQGNSA. The CDR3 consists of 13 residues. CDR3 protein: CASSRGVNEKLFF. DNA of the CDR3: TGTGCCAGCAGCCGGGGTGTTAACGAAAAACTGTTTTTT.

V gene TRBV3-1 combines with J gene TRBJ1-1; 8 nucleotides agree with TRBD1. Per the germline V gene, CDR1 is LGHDT and CDR2 is YNNKEL (reference sequence). The CDR3 length is 13 residues. With 5 bases clipped from V and 4 bases from J, the junction kept 3 bases outside the gene matches. The CDR3 spells CASSGQGSTEAFF. The CDR3 nucleotides are TGTGCCAGCAGCGGACAGGGTAGCACTGAAGCTTTCTTT.

This clonotype was counted a few times. The J gene is TRBJ1-1, the V gene TRBV12-3 or TRBV12-4, with D maybe TRBD1 (6 bases). The CDR3 has 17 residues. The V gene lost 5 bases and the J gene lost 1 base, with 20 bases spanning the gap. The CDR3: CASSTRPPRTANTEAFF. For the CDR3, the DNA is TGTGCCAGCAGTACCCGACCCCCTAGGACAGCGAACACTGAAGCTTTCTTT.

The rearrangement joins TRBV6-2 or TRBV6-3 to TRBJ2-5; 7 nucleotides match TRBD1. The ends lost 8 bases at V and 2 bases at J; junction bases unmatched: 8. CDR3 size: 14 residues. Germline V gene lookup returns CDR1 MNHEY and CDR2 SVGEGT. The CDR3: CASELPGQQETQYF. The CDR3 coding sequence is TGTGCCAGCGAACTCCCGGGACAGCAAGAGACCCAGTACTTC.

The V call is TRBV10-3, the J call TRBJ1-4; 7 bases are shared with TRBD1. There are 16 residues in the CDR3. The trim removed 5 bases at V and 7 bases at J, leaving 13 bases unmatched. Germline V gene lookup returns CDR1 ENHRY and CDR2 SYGVKD. DNA for the CDR3: TGTGCCATCAGTACCTATCCGCGGACAGGCAGTGAAAAACTGTTTTTT. This gives the protein CAISTYPRTGSEKLFF.

This clonotype was picked up a small number of times. This rearrangement joins TRBV6-5 to TRBJ2-7; 10 positions match TRBD1. CDR1 is MNHEY and CDR2 is SVGAGI in the germline V gene. The CDR3 has 14 amino acids. Trimming removed 5 bases from V and 5 bases from J; junction bases left unmatched: 6. CDR3 nucleotides: TGTGCCAGCAGTCCGACAGGGGGCGGGAACGAGCAGTACTTC. It yields the protein CASSPTGGGNEQYF.

There are a few counts of this clonotype. V usage is TRBV5-1 and J usage is TRBJ1-2; D remains unclear. CDR1 and CDR2 (germline): SGHRS, YFSETQ. The CDR3 is 13 amino acids. Trimming stripped 4 bases from V and 1 base from J, with 8 bases between. The CDR3 region has the DNA TGCGCCAGCAGCCGTGACGTTAACTATGGCTACACCTTC. Translating gives CASSRDVNYGYTF.

As to this clonotype: This clone may be a read error of a much larger clone one base away. The chain joins TRBV12-3 or TRBV12-4 to TRBJ1-1; D might be TRBD1 (6 bases). The CDR3 length is 13 residues. CDR3 protein: CASRRGEGTEALF. CDR3 coding DNA: TGTGCCAGCCGTAGGGGGGAAGGCACTGAAGCTCTCTTT.

This clonotype was seen many times. The chain uses TRBV19 and TRBJ1-5; 8 nucleotides agree with TRBD1. J was trimmed by 6 bases and V by 8 bases; bases with no gene match: 6. The CDR3 covers 13 residues. Germline V lookup: CDR1 LNHDA, CDR2 SQIVND (reference sequence). The CDR3 protein is CASGGQAAQPQHF. The CDR3 nucleotides read TGTGCCAGTGGGGGACAGGCGGCTCAGCCCCAGCATTTT. The full variable domain, its missing parts supplied by reference TRBV19 and TRBJ1-5, is DGGITQSPKYLFRKEGQNVTLSCEQNLNHDAMYWYRQDPGQGLRLIYYSQIVNDFQKGDIAEGYSVSREKKESFPLTVTSAQKNPTAFYLCASGGQAAQPQHFGDGTRLSIL.

This CDR3 is CASSREGRNTDTQYF. The CDR3 DNA reads as TGTGCCAGCAGCCGGGAGGGACGGAACACAGATACGCAGTATTTT. J is TRBJ2-3 and V is TRBV4-2; the match to TRBD2 covers 7 bases. Trimming cost V 4 bases and J 2 bases; bases outside gene matches: 6. Germline CDR1 LGHNA, CDR2 YNFKEQ. CDR3 length: 15 amino acids.

This clonotype showed up many times. The rearrangement joins TRBV6-5 to TRBJ1-1; 8 bases are shared with TRBD1. Germline V lookup: CDR1 MNHEY, CDR2 SVGAGI. This CDR3 comprises 15 residues. The V segment lost 6 bases and the J segment 4 bases; nucleotides outside the gene matches: 10. The DNA for the CDR3 is TGTGCCAGCAGGTCAGGACAGGGTAAGGGCACTGAAGCTTTCTTT. Translating it yields CASRSGQGKGTEAFF.

This clonotype was picked up many times. The V call is TRBV10-3, the J call TRBJ2-5, with D possibly TRBD1 on 6 matching bases. The germline gives CDR1 ENHRY, CDR2 SYGVKD. V was pared by 6 bases and J by 5 bases, with 13 bases between. The CDR3 consists of 13 residues. The CDR3 protein is CAIRDSTGETQYF. In DNA, the CDR3 is TGTGCCATCAGGGACAGCACTGGGGAGACCCAGTACTTC.

This clonotype was seen a handful of times. The CDR3 bases are TGTGCCAGCAGCGACCTGCCATCGGGAGATACGCAGTATTTT. Residues: CASSDLPSGDTQYF. The chain couples TRBV11-2 to TRBJ2-3; no clear D gene. Germline-derived CDR1 and CDR2 are SGHAT and FQNNGV. The CDR3 spans 14 residues. Trimming shortened V by 5 bases and J by 5 bases, and 14 bases separated the two germline ends.

Notes on this clonotype: One end of the junction does not line up with germline, which may come from a read error. The chain recombines TRBV10-3 with TRBJ1-1; D is ambiguous. CDR1 and CDR2 from the germline V gene are ENHRY and SYGVKD. CDR3 length: 16 amino acids. CDR3 sequence: CASSEYVGTGVTEAFF. Written as DNA, the CDR3 is TGTGCCAGCAGTGAATACGTGGGCACCGGGGTGACTGAAGCTTTCTTT.

The V and J genes are TRBV28 and TRBJ1-2; D is possibly TRBD1 (6 bases). Germline V gives CDR1 MDHEN, CDR2 SYDVKM. V lost 7 bases to trimming and J lost 0 bases, with 12 bases between them. This CDR3 comprises 14 residues. The CDR3: CASKGGGPNYGYTF. CDR3 bases: TGTGCCAGCAAAGGAGGGGGGCCTAACTATGGCTACACCTTC.